This T cell receptor (beta chain) derives from a study of CD8 T cells in Susac syndrome. Random hexamers primed reverse transcription of about 0.5 to 1 ug RNA. TCRdb reprocessed the immunoSEQ multiplex PCR reads via MiXCR and lists one record per CDR3 protein. The data hold about 300,000 distinct CDR3 sequences, with around nine tenths observed a single time. Trimming removed 3 bases at V and 4 bases at J, with 11 bases between. Germline CDR1 and CDR2: SGDLS and YYNGEE. The CDR3 loop spans 13 amino acids. The clonotype comes from a human donor with multiple sclerosis. V is TRBV9 and J is TRBJ2-7; D remains ambiguous. The sequencing input was CD8+ T cells from PBMCs. CDR3 sequence reads: CASSGEVGYEQYF. In DNA form, the CDR3 reads TGTGCCAGCAGCGGCGAAGTGGGGTACGAGCAGTACTTC.